The 3 T cell receptor beta chains presented below share a single source sample, sequenced in a study of T cell clonality in common variable immunodeficiency. Profiled with immunoSEQ multiplex PCR; TCRdb holds only in-frame clones, not every one. Recorded here are over 55,000 clones, none singletons. The sequencing input was peripheral blood mononuclear cells. These receptors all come from a person aged 18-70 years in good health.

This clone was counted at least ten times. The read stops 3 residues short of the end of the CDR3; the missing end is completed from the germline J gene. The chain recombines TRBV20-1 with TRBJ1-5; no clear D. V lost 3 bases, J lost 0 bases, and 15 bases lay in between. The CDR3 sequence is 16 residues long. CDR1 and CDR2 from the germline V gene are DFQATT and SNEGSKA (reference sequence). The part of the CDR3 DNA that was read is TGCAGTGCTAGTGGCATAGACGCGGGTAGCAATCAGCCC. Amino acids: CSASGIDAGSNQP. The full-length CDR3 reads as CSASGIDAGSNQPQHF.

Only a few counts were recorded for this clone. Read coverage stops 3 residues before the CDR3 terminus; the germline J gene supplies the remainder. The J gene is TRBJ2-7, the V gene TRBV19; tentatively, D is TRBD1 (6 bases). Per germline, CDR1 LNHDA and CDR2 SQIVND (reference sequence). The CDR3 is 13 residues long. V lost 4 bases to trimming and J lost 6 bases, with 13 bases between them. CDR3: CASSTGHRLEQYF. The DNA read from the CDR3 is TGTGCCAGTAGTACGGGACATAGGCTCGAG.

This clone was seen at least ten times. The CDR3 is cut off 3 residues early in the read; its end comes from the germline J gene. The chain is built from TRBV7-8 and TRBJ2-4; unclear D gene. Deletions cut 5 bases from V and 3 bases from J, with 8 bases between. CDR3 length: 13 residues. Germline V gene sequence: CDR1 SGHVS, CDR2 FQNEAQ. CDR3: CASSPTGKNIQYF. CDR3 DNA, as far as it was read: TGTGCCAGCAGCCCGACGGGCAAAAACATT. Supplemented by reference TRBV7-8 and TRBJ2-4, the full variable domain reads GAGVSQSPRYKVAKRGQDVALRCDPISGHVSLFWYQQALGQGPEFLTYFQNEAQLDKSGLPSDRFFAERPEGSVSTLKIQRTQQEDSAVYLCASSPTGKNIQYFGAGTRLSVL.